Following are 31 T cell receptor beta chains from one sample sequenced in a study of blood T cells in healthy people across ages. Using a J-beta primer mix together with a sample-barcoded 5' primer, a second PCR was run for about 6 to 11 cycles. TCRdb analysed the 5' RACE reads with MiXCR anew, one entry per CDR3 protein. The sample consists of a few hundred thousand distinct CDR3 sequences, roughly 28% of them appearing once. The sample comprised blood. These TCRs come from a woman in her seventies in good health.

This clonotype was seen only once. J is TRBJ2-7 and V is TRBV5-1; the D is unclear. Germline assignment: CDR1 SGHRS and CDR2 YFSETQ. The CDR3 covers 15 residues. The V end was cut by 0 bases, the J end by 3 bases, with 13 bases between. DNA for the CDR3: TGCGCCAGCAGCTTGGCCCCCGGCCAGTTCTACGAGCAGTACTTC. This gives the protein CASSLAPGQFYEQYF.

This chain uses TRBV24-1 with TRBJ1-2; no reliable D call. Germline V gene lookup returns CDR1 KGHDR and CDR2 SFDVKD. Trimming stripped 1 base from V and 0 bases from J, with 11 bases between. The CDR3 is 16 residues long. For the CDR3, the DNA is TGTGCCACCAGTGATTTTTACCCGGACTCTAACTATGGCTACACCTTC. Encoded protein: CATSDFYPDSNYGYTF.

The gene calls are TRBV6-2 or TRBV6-3 and TRBJ1-1; D remains ambiguous. There are 12 residues in the CDR3. CDR1 MNHEY and CDR2 SVGEGT come from the germline V gene. The V and J ends lost 11 bases and 1 base respectively, with 11 bases between them. The CDR3 loop is CACGRRNTEAFF. CDR3 in DNA: TGTGCCTGTGGGAGGCGGAACACTGAAGCTTTCTTT.

The chain carries TRBV20-1 and TRBJ1-1; D is unresolved. From germline, CDR1 is DFQATT and CDR2 SNEGSKA (reference sequence). The CDR3 runs to 14 residues. The V and J ends lost 0 bases and 6 bases respectively, with 14 bases between them. The chain's CDR3 is CSARDRGGSPEAFF. The CDR3, as DNA: TGCAGTGCTAGAGATCGAGGAGGCAGTCCTGAAGCTTTCTTT.

This clonotype was counted a few times. This rearrangement joins TRBV6-2 or TRBV6-3 to TRBJ2-7; 8 bases are shared with TRBD2. The CDR3 length is 15 residues. Germline-derived CDR1 and CDR2 are MNHEY and SVGEGT. V gave up 4 bases and J gave up 1 base; unmatched junction bases: 6. CDR3 nucleotide sequence: TGTGCCAGCAGTTCTCCGCGGGGGGCTTCCTACGAGCAGTACTTC. This translates into CASSSPRGASYEQYF.

The chain uses TRBV5-1 and TRBJ2-5; the match to TRBD1 covers 8 bases. CDR3 length: 15 residues. The germline V gene encodes CDR1 SGHRS and CDR2 YFSETQ. The ends lost 1 base at V and 10 bases at J; junction bases unmatched: 12. The CDR3 loop reads CASSLTHSTGDFQYF. DNA for the CDR3: TGCGCCAGCAGCTTGACGCATTCGACAGGGGACTTCCAGTACTTC.

V usage is TRBV7-2 and J usage is TRBJ1-2, with no clear D. V lost 10 bases, J lost 0 bases, and 9 bases lay in between. The germline V gene encodes CDR1 SGHTA and CDR2 FQGNSA. The CDR3 runs 12 residues. The CDR3 sequence is CATRTANYGYTF. In DNA form, the CDR3 reads TGTGCCACTAGGACCGCTAACTATGGCTACACCTTC.

This clonotype was counted once. The chain has TRBV4-1 and TRBJ2-1; tentatively, D is TRBD2 (6 bases). The CDR3 is 14 amino acids. Trimming took off 4 bases at V and 4 bases at J, with 11 bases between the two ends. CDR1 and CDR2 from the germline V gene are MGHRA and YSYEKL. CDR3 DNA sequence: TGCGCCAGCAGCCCTAGCGTCGCTTACAATGAGCAGTTCTTC. Its protein product is CASSPSVAYNEQFF.

The chain has TRBV5-1 and TRBJ2-5, with TRBD1 as a possible D gene (6 bases). The CDR3 covers 15 residues. Trimming took 5 bases from V and 2 from J, leaving 16 bases between them. Germline-derived CDR1 and CDR2 are SGHRS and YFSETQ. The CDR3, as DNA: TGCGCCAGCAGTCCGACCCCAGGGGCTCAAGAGACCCAGTACTTC. Translation gives CASSPTPGAQETQYF.

The rearrangement links TRBV12-3 or TRBV12-4 to TRBJ1-5; 9 nucleotides align to TRBD1. The V segment lost 3 bases and the J segment 6 bases; nucleotides outside the gene matches: 6. The CDR3 sequence is 15 residues long. The CDR3 protein is CASSLTGGGGQPQHF. The CDR3 nucleotides read TGTGCCAGCAGTTTGACAGGGGGTGGGGGTCAGCCCCAGCATTTT.

The chain links TRBV21-1 to TRBJ2-5; TRBD2 was called by the table and not checked on the DNA. TRBV21-1 is recorded as a pseudogene. The CDR3 consists of 17 residues. The CDR3 nucleotides are TGTGCCAGCAGCAAAGTTGTCCGAACTAGCGGGGGGTACACCCAGTACTTC. Amino acid sequence: CASSKVVRTSGGYTQYF.

The chain recombines TRBV20-1 with TRBJ2-1; the D call may be TRBD1 or TRBD2 (6 bases each). The J call may be faulty, since TRBJ2-7 better matches the DNA end. The CDR3 has 12 amino acids. Per germline, CDR1 DFQATT and CDR2 SNEGSKA (reference sequence). The DNA of the CDR3 is TGCAGTGGAGCACAGGGAGGACCCGAGCAGTACTTC. This encodes CSGAQGGPEQYF.

The chain is built from TRBV20-1 and TRBJ2-7; 7 bases match TRBD2. This CDR3 is 13 amino acids long. The V gene's germline CDR1 is DFQATT and CDR2 SNEGSKA (reference sequence). V shed 6 bases, J shed 3 bases, and the junction held 8 bases outside the gene matches. The CDR3 DNA reads as TGCAGTGCCCGGAAGGGAGGGAACTACGAGCAGTACTTC. Protein product: CSARKGGNYEQYF.

The rearrangement links TRBV7-6 to TRBJ2-1; 8 bases line up with TRBD1. CDR1 is SGHVS, CDR2 FNYEAQ, per germline. The V and J ends lost 5 bases and 2 bases, in that order; junction bases with no gene match: 14. The CDR3 totals 18 residues. The CDR3, as DNA: TGTGCCAGCAGCCCAAAACAGGGGGTCACACAAGCCTACAATGAGCAGTTCTTC. Its translation is CASSPKQGVTQAYNEQFF.

The chain couples TRBV5-1 to TRBJ2-3, with 11 positions matching TRBD2. Per the germline V gene, CDR1 is SGHRS and CDR2 is YFSETQ. This CDR3 has 20 amino acids. V was clipped by 5 bases and J by 1 base; unmatched bases: 18. DNA for the CDR3: TGCGCCAGCAGAGGAGCAGCCGACAGCTCGACTAGCGGGGGCACAGATACGCAGTATTTT. As protein: CASRGAADSSTSGGTDTQYF.

J is TRBJ2-1 and V is TRBV24-1; no definite D call. The length of the CDR3 is 17 residues. Trimming removed 4 bases from V and 9 bases from J, with 24 bases in between. The germline V gene encodes CDR1 KGHDR and CDR2 SFDVKD. CDR3 coding DNA: TGTGCCACCAGTGACCCTTGGGAAGGCGAATCGGTACTTGAGCAGTTCTTC. It encodes CATSDPWEGESVLEQFF.

In its sample, this clonotype was seen a few times. This sequence joins TRBV7-2 and TRBJ2-2, with unresolved D. CDR1 and CDR2 (germline): SGHTA, FQGNSA. V shed 1 base and J shed 0 bases, with 9 bases lying between them. The CDR3 covers 16 residues. The CDR3 region has the DNA TGTGCCAGCAGCTTAGAACGGGCTACGAACACCGGGGAGCTGTTTTTT. This gives the protein CASSLERATNTGELFF.

This clonotype turned up a few times. The CDR3 sequence: CASSQVSRESYEQYF. The CDR3 coding sequence is TGTGCCAGCAGCCAAGTGAGTAGGGAGTCCTACGAGCAGTACTTC. The chain is built from TRBV4-2 and TRBJ2-7, with TRBD2 as a possible D gene (5 bases). CDR3 length: 15 residues. V shed 1 base and J shed 1 base, with 11 bases lying between them. The germline V gene has CDR1 LGHNA and CDR2 YNFKEQ.

In this sample, this clonotype turned up a few times. This chain uses TRBV20-1 with TRBJ1-1; a weak D match, TRBD1 (5 bases). The CDR3 is 14 residues long. The V gene lost 3 bases and the J gene lost 4 bases, with 15 bases spanning the gap. Germline values: CDR1 DFQATT, CDR2 SNEGSKA (reference sequence). This chain's CDR3 is CSASLWGDSTEAFF. CDR3 DNA sequence: TGCAGTGCTAGCTTATGGGGGGATAGCACTGAAGCTTTCTTT.

This chain's CDR3 is CASSPDGTSGEGFF. CDR3 DNA: TGCGCCAGCAGCCCCGATGGGACTAGCGGGGAGGGGTTCTTC. This sequence joins TRBV5-1 and TRBJ2-1; 13 positions agree with TRBD2. The CDR3 has 14 residues. Germline-derived CDR1 and CDR2 are SGHRS and YFSETQ. With V trimmed by 4 bases and J by 15 bases, 10 bases remained unmatched.

In DNA form, the CDR3 reads TGCGCCAGCAGCCGGGACAAGGGGGACACTGAAGCTTTCTTT. Translation: CASSRDKGDTEAFF. The V and J genes are TRBV5-1 and TRBJ1-1; a weak D match, TRBD1 (6 bases). Germline V CDR1 and CDR2: SGHRS, YFSETQ. This CDR3 is built from 14 residues. The V end was cut by 4 bases, the J end by 3 bases, with 13 bases between.

This chain connects TRBV5-4 to TRBJ2-3; tentative D call: TRBD1 (5 bases). Trimming left V 2 bases short and J 0 bases short, with 19 bases between. The CDR3 sequence is 18 residues long. Germline CDR1 is SGHNT and CDR2 is YYREEE (reference sequence). CDR3 residues: CASSLGRPGWTSTDTQYF. The CDR3 DNA reads as TGTGCCAGCAGCTTAGGGCGGCCCGGGTGGACAAGCACAGATACGCAGTATTTT.

Only one count was recorded for this clonotype. V usage is TRBV20-1 and J usage is TRBJ1-4; 7 bases line up with TRBD1. With V trimmed by 3 bases and J by 4 bases, 5 bases remained unmatched. Looked up from germline, CDR1 is DFQATT and CDR2 is SNEGSKA (reference sequence). The CDR3 runs 14 residues. CDR3 coding DNA: TGCAGTGCTAGGCCGACAGGGCTTAATGAAAAACTGTTTTTT. Translating gives CSARPTGLNEKLFF.

The CDR3 region has the DNA TGTGCCAGCAGTCGCTTTGGGACAGGTGGAAACACCATATATTTT. Its translation is CASSRFGTGGNTIYF. This chain connects TRBV6-5 to TRBJ1-3; TRBD1 agrees at 8 bases. The CDR3 contains 15 residues. CDR1 is MNHEY and CDR2 is SVGAGI in the germline V gene. Trimming took 5 bases from V and 3 from J; bases not matched to a gene: 6.

This clonotype came up a few times. The chain uses TRBV9 and TRBJ1-3; 9 bases agree with TRBD1. V was clipped by 7 bases and J by 3 bases; unmatched bases: 5. The CDR3 extends over 14 amino acids. The germline gives CDR1 SGDLS, CDR2 YYNGEE. This CDR3 is CASEQGAGGNTIYF. In DNA, the CDR3 is TGTGCCAGCGAACAGGGGGCGGGTGGAAACACCATATATTTT.

The chain employs TRBV7-2 and TRBJ2-5; TRBD1 might be the D (6 bases). V was cut by 5 bases and J by 7 bases, with 14 bases left in between. This CDR3 region has 13 residues. The germline CDR1 and CDR2 sequences are SGHTA and FQGNSA. The CDR3 bases are TGTGCCAGCAGCGTCAGGCGAGGGGGGACCCAGTACTTC. It codes for CASSVRRGGTQYF.

V and J are TRBV10-3 and TRBJ2-5; possibly TRBD1 for D (6 bases). The germline V gene encodes CDR1 ENHRY and CDR2 SYGVKD. CDR3 length: 15 residues. V was cut by 6 bases and J by 1 base, with 15 bases left in between. The CDR3 DNA sequence: TGTGCCATCAGGCCCGGACAGACAGCCCAAGAGACCCAGTACTTC. Protein sequence: CAIRPGQTAQETQYF.

For the CDR3, the DNA is TGTGCCAGCAGCTTATACAGGGGAAACTATGGCTACACCTTC. Protein sequence: CASSLYRGNYGYTF. V gene TRBV7-2 combines with J gene TRBJ1-2; 7 nucleotides align to TRBD1. The germline V gene has CDR1 SGHTA and CDR2 FQGNSA. The CDR3 has 14 amino acids. Trimming at V came to 2 bases and at J to 2 bases, leaving 2 bases not matched to a gene. The variable domain in full, with the rest retrieved from reference TRBV7-2 and TRBJ1-2, is GAGVSQSPSNKVTEKGKDVELRCDPISGHTALYWYRQSLGQGLEFLIYFQGNSAPDKSGLPSDRFSAERTGGSVSTLTIQRTQQEDSAVYLCASSLYRGNYGYTFGSGTRLTVV.

This clonotype was detected only a few times. This chain connects TRBV5-1 to TRBJ2-5; maybe TRBD2 (6 bases). The CDR3 loop spans 15 amino acids. The germline gives CDR1 SGHRS, CDR2 YFSETQ. Between the trimmed V and J ends, which lost 3 bases and 1 base, there was a span of 13 bases. CDR3 in amino acids: CASSSQEGFQETQYF. The CDR3, as DNA: TGCGCCAGCAGCTCGCAGGAGGGGTTCCAAGAGACCCAGTACTTC.

This clonotype occurred a few times. This chain uses TRBV2 with TRBJ2-5; D is tentatively TRBD1 or TRBD2 (7 bases each). The CDR3 covers 14 residues. V was clipped by 6 bases and J by 7 bases, with 18 bases between them. Per germline, CDR1 SNHLY and CDR2 FYNNEI. The CDR3 DNA follows: TGTGCCAGCAGCGCCGCTCAGGGGGGGAGGACCCAGTACTTC. It yields the protein CASSAAQGGRTQYF.

The rearrangement links TRBV29-1 to TRBJ2-7; no definite D call. The germline V gene encodes CDR1 SQVTM and CDR2 ANQGSEA. V was clipped by 6 bases and J by 0 bases, with 9 bases between them. The CDR3 spans 12 residues. The CDR3 region has the DNA TGCAGCGTAGGTCCTAGCTCCTACGAGCAGTACTTC. Translation gives CSVGPSSYEQYF.